The 18 T cell receptor beta chains in this list originate from one sample, sequenced in a study of cytomegalovirus exposure and HLA in healthy donors. PCR employed 60 Vbeta and 13 Jbeta primers. Sequencing was performed with immunoSEQ multiplex PCR; in TCRdb, only in-frame clones are kept and a portion is missing. This table has tens of thousands of clones, roughly 88% appearing once. Sequencing input: PBMCs. The source of these receptors is a woman aged 40 to 50 in good health and CMV-seropositive.

J is TRBJ2-3 and V is TRBV29-1, with 8 bases matching TRBD2. V gave up 0 bases and J gave up 3 bases; unmatched junction bases: 8. The CDR3 runs 16 residues. In germline, CDR1 is SQVTM, CDR2 ANQGSEA. CDR3 protein: CSVEDRGGLETDTQYF. In nucleotides, the CDR3 is TGCAGCGTTGAAGATCGTGGGGGACTAGAGACAGATACGCAGTATTTT.

The J gene is TRBJ1-5, the V gene TRBV7-2, with 8 bases lining up with TRBD1. Germline CDR1 SGHTA, CDR2 FQGNSA. Losses at the gene ends were 2 bases for V and 8 bases for J; bases not matched to a gene: 5. The CDR3 sequence is 14 residues long. CDR3 sequence reads: CASSLNQGAEPQHF. The CDR3 DNA sequence: TGTGCCAGCAGCTTAAACCAGGGGGCGGAGCCCCAGCATTTT.

This chain uses TRBV7-3 with TRBJ2-1, with TRBD2 matching 8 bases. The CDR3 has 15 residues. CDR1 is SGHTA and CDR2 is FQGTGA in the germline V gene. Germline trimming cut 0 bases from V and 10 bases from J; bases unmatched to any gene: 8. The CDR3 bases are TGTGCCAGCAGCTTAACGAGCGGGGGACTAGGAGAGCAGTTCTTC. Protein sequence: CASSLTSGGLGEQFF.

The rearrangement joins TRBV18 to TRBJ2-2; maybe TRBD1 (6 bases). The V gene lost 6 bases and the J gene lost 2 bases, with 13 bases spanning the gap. This CDR3 region has 15 residues. The germline gives CDR1 KGHSH, CDR2 LQKENI. The CDR3 DNA reads TGTGCCAGCTCCCCAGGACAGATCAACACCGGGGAGCTGTTTTTT. Protein: CASSPGQINTGELFF.

J is TRBJ1-1 and V is TRBV10-3; D is perhaps TRBD1 (6 bases). This CDR3 region has 14 residues. From germline, CDR1 is ENHRY and CDR2 SYGVKD. V lost 11 bases and J 4 bases, leaving 20 bases between the germline ends. The CDR3 nucleotides are TGTGCCTCCCTCGGGGGGGCAGGTTCCACTGAAGCTTTCTTT. Amino acids: CASLGGAGSTEAFF.

V and J are TRBV5-1 and TRBJ2-1, with 7 bases fitting TRBD2. CDR3 length equals 13 residues. Germline V lookup: CDR1 SGHRS, CDR2 YFSETQ. Trimming removed 4 bases from V and 6 bases from J; junction bases left unmatched: 4. CDR3 loop: CASSLGRLNEQFF. The CDR3 DNA follows: TGCGCCAGCAGCCTCGGGAGGCTCAATGAGCAGTTCTTC.

V usage is TRBV28 and J usage is TRBJ2-7; D possibly corresponds to TRBD2 (6 bases). This CDR3 contains 15 residues. Germline V gene lookup returns CDR1 MDHEN and CDR2 SYDVKM. Trimming pared 6 bases from V and 1 base from J, leaving 16 bases between. The CDR3 reads CASSAGEARSYEQYF. CDR3 DNA: TGTGCCAGCAGCGCTGGGGAGGCGAGGTCCTACGAGCAGTACTTC.

V gene TRBV6-5 combines with J gene TRBJ1-2; 10 positions agree with TRBD1. The CDR3 loop spans 14 amino acids. Germline CDR1 reads MNHEY; CDR2 reads SVGAGI. With 6 bases clipped from V and 5 bases from J, the junction kept 6 bases outside the gene matches. The CDR3 sequence is CASSGTGVGYGYTF. The CDR3 DNA follows: TGTGCCAGCAGCGGGACAGGGGTAGGGTATGGCTACACCTTC.

The chain couples TRBV4-3 to TRBJ2-2; D is undetermined. Deletions cut 0 bases from V and 7 bases from J, with 12 bases between. Germline CDR1 reads LGHNA; CDR2 reads YSLEER. The CDR3 runs to 15 residues. The CDR3 sequence: CASSQDIQTHGELFF. DNA for the CDR3: TGCGCCAGCAGCCAAGATATTCAGACACACGGGGAGCTGTTTTTT.

J is TRBJ1-1 and V is TRBV19, with unresolved D. The CDR3 totals 16 residues. With 3 bases removed from V and 2 bases from J, the gap between germline ends came to 16 bases. In germline, CDR1 is LNHDA, CDR2 SQIVND (reference sequence). CDR3 sequence reads: CASSIEDLEDNTEAFF. CDR3 sequence (DNA): TGTGCCAGTAGTATTGAGGATCTGGAGGACAACACTGAAGCTTTCTTT.

The rearrangement uses TRBV11-3 and TRBJ2-5, with 7 nucleotides matching TRBD1. Germline assignment: CDR1 SGHNT and CDR2 YENEEA. There are 12 residues in the CDR3. V lost 5 bases to trimming and J lost 4 bases; unmatched junction nucleotides: 1. The CDR3 sequence is CASSRQGETQYF. The CDR3 bases are TGTGCCAGCAGCCGACAGGGAGAGACCCAGTACTTC.

Details on this clone: The junction shows a germline mismatch at one end, possibly a read error. Other nucleotide sequences in the sample specify the same CDR3. The genes are TRBV18 and TRBJ1-1; 8 nucleotides align to TRBD1. The germline V gene encodes CDR1 KGHSH and CDR2 LQKENI. The CDR3 consists of 15 residues. The CDR3 DNA is TGCGCCAGCTCACCACCCACCGGACAGGGTTTTCGAGCTTTCTTT. Translating it yields CASSPPTGQGFRAFF.

The genes are TRBV7-2 and TRBJ1-2; D gene ambiguous. The length of the CDR3 is 12 residues. Trimming pared 5 bases from V and 2 bases from J, leaving 6 bases between. Germline V CDR1 and CDR2: SGHTA, FQGNSA. This CDR3 reads CASSARNYGYTF. The CDR3, as DNA: TGTGCCAGCAGCGCACGGAACTATGGCTACACCTTC.

The chain employs TRBV7-2 and TRBJ2-1; 8 nucleotides agree with TRBD2. The J segment lost 4 bases and the V segment lost 5 bases, leaving 7 bases of the junction unmatched. Germline assignment: CDR1 SGHTA and CDR2 FQGNSA. The CDR3 has 15 amino acids. CDR3 coding DNA: TGTGCCAGCAGCCCCCCCAGCGGGGGTTACAATGAGCAGTTCTTC. Translation: CASSPPSGGYNEQFF.

The V and J genes are TRBV29-1 and TRBJ2-3, with a tentative D call TRBD1 (6 bases). Germline V lookup: CDR1 SQVTM, CDR2 ANQGSEA. V was shortened by 6 bases and J by 4 bases, with 11 bases between the two germline ends. The length of the CDR3 is 12 residues. CDR3 nucleotides: TGCAGCGTAGGGCAGGGGCCAGATACGCAGTATTTT. As protein: CSVGQGPDTQYF.

This clone has more than one count but fewer than ten. V is TRBV7-2 and J is TRBJ2-5; TRBD2 might be the D (5 bases). The CDR3 extends over 14 amino acids. V dropped 6 bases and J dropped 7 bases, with 18 bases sitting between them. Germline V gene lookup returns CDR1 SGHTA and CDR2 FQGNSA. CDR3 loop: CASRPREGSGTQYF. CDR3 DNA sequence: TGTGCCAGCAGACCACGGGAAGGCTCGGGGACCCAGTACTTC.

The count of this clone is one. The chain couples TRBV6-8 to TRBJ1-4, with D possibly TRBD1 on 6 matching bases. Germline V gene data show CDR1 as MNHGY and CDR2 as SAAAGT. This CDR3 region has 19 residues. V was cut by 2 bases and J by 0 bases, with 19 bases left in between. The CDR3 coding sequence is TGTGCCAGCAGTTACCCCCTACAGACAGGTCCTTCAACTAATGAAAAACTGTTTTTT. Translating gives CASSYPLQTGPSTNEKLFF.

The chain combines TRBV7-9 with TRBJ2-1; 7 nucleotides line up with TRBD2. Germline loops: CDR1 SEHNR, CDR2 FQNEAQ (reference sequence). Unmatched junction bases numbered 10, after V lost 4 bases and J lost 4 bases. The CDR3 loop spans 16 amino acids. The CDR3 region is CASSWKAGSVYNEQFF. Here the CDR3 DNA reads TGTGCCAGCAGCTGGAAAGCGGGGAGCGTTTACAATGAGCAGTTCTTC.